The sequence of this TCR beta chain was determined in a study of OX40 agonist ivuxolimab in advanced cancers. Study at large: Allowance was made for prior anti-PD-1, anti-PD-L1 or anti-CTLA-4 therapy, and roughly 40% had some. Study results and caveats: Nonresponders included some who also had low normalized T-cell clonal expansion.

Germline-derived CDR1 and CDR2 are ENHRY and SYGVKD. The CDR3 spans 12 residues. V was cut by 8 bases and J by 6 bases, with 14 bases left in between. This clone was seen more than once but under ten times. Its antigen is unknown. Using immunoSEQ multiplex PCR, the repertoire was profiled, and TCRdb retains in-frame clones only, with some absent. The sample yields 50,000 or so clones, 84% seen once. Here the sequenced sample was CD4+ or CD8+ T cells sorted from blood, taken in a trial of the OX40 agonist ivuxolimab. This clonotype originated in an adult with an advanced solid tumor such as melanoma, head and neck, liver or kidney cancer. The J gene is TRBJ2-7, the V gene TRBV10-3; D remains ambiguous. CDR3 sequence reads: CAIGVPMSEQYF. The CDR3 coding sequence is TGTGCCATCGGAGTTCCTATGAGCGAGCAGTACTTC.